Here is one T cell receptor beta chain with its context. Its antigen remains unknown. Time point of the sample: after neoadjuvant nivolumab, at surgical resection. PBMCs were not maintained or expanded in culture before analysis. Trimming cost V 4 bases and J 8 bases; bases outside gene matches: 5. Germline V CDR1 and CDR2: SGHNT, YYREEE (reference sequence). This CDR3 contains 14 residues. TCRdb's copy holds only in-frame clones and misses some; the assay was immunoSEQ multiplex PCR. The sample carries 9,500 to 15,000 clones, over 70% recorded once. The data were obtained in a study of neoadjuvant anti-PD-1 for oral cavity cancer. Study-wide context: Patients without progression got a fourth dose around day 43. Points from the study as a whole: Treg/Th17 ratio rose with pretreatment blood and fell with post-treatment tumor TCRbeta clonality.

Material: PBMCs, obtained after nivolumab (anti-PD-1) treatment. This chain links TRBV5-4 with TRBJ1-6; 8 bases match TRBD1. The TCR comes from a person between 40 and 85 years old with oral cavity squamous cell carcinoma. The CDR3: CASSTGQGYSPLHF. In DNA form, the CDR3 reads TGTGCCAGCAGCACAGGACAGGGTTATTCACCCCTCCACTTT.